Presented here are 21 T cell receptor beta chains from one specimen sequenced in a study of CD8+CD57+ T cells in acquired aplastic anemia. The patients chosen for sequencing had shown expansion of CD8+CD57+ cells (detected by flow cytometry). Researchers used genomic DNA as the template to profile TCR beta VDJ and CDR3. TCRdb used MiXCR to reprocess the reads, holding one entry per CDR3 protein. This sample carries around 500,000 distinct CDR3 sequences, around 30% of them seen once, and the ten largest clones take around 0.82%. Sample: sorted CD4+, CD8+, or CD8+CD57+ T cells (not recorded which) from PBMCs. Every receptor here comes from a human donor with aplastic anemia.

This clonotype was detected many times. V and J are TRBV5-5 and TRBJ2-7; TRBD1 aligns across 8 bases. Trimming at V came to 0 bases and at J to 6 bases, leaving 8 bases not matched to a gene. Per the germline V gene, CDR1 is SGHKS and CDR2 is YYEKEE (reference sequence). There are 15 residues in the CDR3. The CDR3 bases are TGTGCCAGCAGCTTGGTGGGGACAGGTGCTGTCGAGCAGTACTTC. Its translation: CASSLVGTGAVEQYF.

This clonotype was picked up a small number of times. The J gene is TRBJ2-7, the V gene TRBV6-2 or TRBV6-3; 8 nucleotides agree with TRBD2. J gave up 6 bases and V 0 bases, and 10 bases lay outside the gene matches. In germline, CDR1 is MNHEY, CDR2 SVGEGT. The CDR3 totals 16 residues. The CDR3 region has the DNA TGTGCCAGCAGTTACTCGAGCAGCGGGGGACTTGGCGAGCAGTACTTC. Protein product: CASSYSSSGGLGEQYF.

The chain employs TRBV6-1 and TRBJ2-7, with TRBD2 matching over 9 bases. CDR1 and CDR2 (germline): MNHNS, SASEGT. V shed 0 bases and J 3 bases; nucleotides not matched to a gene: 6. This CDR3 is built from 16 residues. This chain's CDR3 is CASSEAAAGGYYEQYF. In nucleotides, the CDR3 is TGTGCCAGCAGTGAAGCGGCAGCGGGGGGTTACTACGAGCAGTACTTC.

The chain uses TRBV20-1 and TRBJ1-4, with TRBD1 identical over 10 bases. After removal of 1 base from V and 7 bases from J, the junction contained 3 bases not matched to a gene. Germline loops: CDR1 DFQATT, CDR2 SNEGSKA (reference sequence). This CDR3 has 14 amino acids. CDR3 region: CSARGGTGVEKLFF. The CDR3 nucleotides are TGCAGTGCTAGAGGGGGGACAGGGGTTGAAAAACTGTTTTTT.

This clonotype has ten or more counts. The CDR3 DNA reads as TGTGCCAGCAGTGAACGCCCAGGGGGCGGCTACACCTTC. Protein: CASSERPGGGYTF. The rearrangement links TRBV6-4 to TRBJ1-2; TRBD1 agrees at 8 bases. J was trimmed by 8 bases and V by 3 bases; bases with no gene match: 5. This CDR3 spans 13 amino acids. Germline V lookup: CDR1 MRHNA, CDR2 SNTAGT.

Comment on this clonotype: Given a much more abundant clone one base away, this may be a read error. This sequence joins TRBV5-4 and TRBJ1-2; D not certain. Germline lookup yields CDR1 SGHNT and CDR2 YYREEE (reference sequence). Trimming shortened V by 1 base and J by 6 bases, and 16 bases separated the two germline ends. CDR3 size: 15 residues. The CDR3 DNA is TGTGCCAGCAGCTTGACTGACCACCTTTTTCATGGCTACACCTTC. This sequence encodes CASSLTDHLFHGYTF. The complete variable domain, with remaining parts taken from reference TRBV5-4 and TRBJ1-2, reads ETGVTQSPTHLIKTRGQQVTLRCSSQSGHNTVSWYQQALGQGPQFIFQYYREEENGRGNFPPRFSGLQFPNYSSELNVNALELDDSALYLCASSLTDHLFHGYTFGSGTRLTVV.

The chain is built from TRBV10-3 and TRBJ2-3, with TRBD2 identical over 15 bases. CDR3 size: 18 residues. Germline trimming cut 9 bases from V and 2 bases from J; bases unmatched to any gene: 12. Germline CDR1 is ENHRY and CDR2 is SYGVKD. CDR3 loop: CAIPWTSGGVSYTDTQYF. CDR3 DNA sequence: TGTGCCATTCCCTGGACTAGCGGGGGGGTTAGCTACACAGATACGCAGTATTTT.

This clonotype has a handful of counts. The rearrangement uses TRBV20-1 and TRBJ1-2, with 8 nucleotides matching TRBD1. J was trimmed by 6 bases and V by 1 base; bases with no gene match: 7. CDR3 size: 14 residues. The germline CDR1 and CDR2 sequences are DFQATT and SNEGSKA (reference sequence). CDR3 residues: CSARAPDRADGYTF. For the CDR3, the DNA is TGCAGTGCTAGAGCCCCGGACAGGGCGGATGGCTACACCTTC.

This clonotype was counted a single time. The chain recombines TRBV19 with TRBJ2-7, with unresolved D. The CDR3 is 12 residues long. Trimming took off 5 bases at V and 4 bases at J, with 9 bases between the two ends. Germline V gives CDR1 LNHDA, CDR2 SQIVND (reference sequence). CDR3 nucleotides: TGTGCCAGTAGTGGGGATACGTACGAGCAGTACTTC. It codes for CASSGDTYEQYF.

Ten or more counts support this clonotype. The rearrangement joins TRBV10-1 to TRBJ2-1; D unresolved. This CDR3 comprises 14 residues. The V and J ends lost 5 bases and 2 bases respectively, with 10 bases between them. The germline CDR1 and CDR2 sequences are WNHNN and SYGVQD (reference sequence). The DNA for the CDR3 is TGCGCCAGCAGTCCCAGTGGAACCTACAATGAGCAGTTCTTC. As protein: CASSPSGTYNEQFF.

This clonotype was recorded a few times. V gene TRBV20-1 combines with J gene TRBJ1-4; no reliable D call. The CDR3 is 12 residues long. Looked up from germline, CDR1 is DFQATT and CDR2 is SNEGSKA (reference sequence). V was shortened by 3 bases and J by 5 bases, with 7 bases between the two germline ends. CDR3: CSASGLNEKLFF. Here the CDR3 DNA reads TGCAGTGCTAGTGGCCTCAATGAAAAACTGTTTTTT.

This clonotype was counted many times. The chain recombines TRBV24-1 with TRBJ1-1, with 8 positions matching TRBD1. This CDR3 spans 15 amino acids. Unmatched junction bases numbered 9, after V lost 3 bases and J lost 7 bases. Germline V gives CDR1 KGHDR, CDR2 SFDVKD. CDR3 bases: TGTGCCACCAGTGATGGGGACAGGAGGATACATGAAGCTTTCTTT. The encoded protein is CATSDGDRRIHEAFF.

The V gene is TRBV15, the J gene TRBJ1-2; D is undetermined. Germline CDR1 and CDR2: LNHNV and YYDKDF (reference sequence). V lost 0 bases to trimming and J lost 2 bases, with 4 bases between them. This CDR3 is 13 amino acids long. The CDR3 DNA follows: TGTGCCACCAGCAGAGACGTGAACTATGGCTACACCTTC. Its protein product is CATSRDVNYGYTF.

The chain uses TRBV4-3 and TRBJ2-3; TRBD1 matches 7 bases. Germline V gene sequence: CDR1 LGHNA, CDR2 YSLEER. With 3 bases clipped from V and 6 bases from J, the junction kept 9 bases outside the gene matches. CDR3 size: 15 residues. The DNA of the CDR3 is TGCGCCAGCAGCCAGGTACTACAGGGGACGGATACGCAGTATTTT. Its protein is CASSQVLQGTDTQYF.

This clonotype was seen more than once but under ten times. V is TRBV20-1 and J is TRBJ1-1; D may be TRBD1 (6 bases). The CDR3 spans 14 residues. The V end was cut by 3 bases, the J end by 2 bases, with 13 bases between. Per the germline V gene, CDR1 is DFQATT and CDR2 is SNEGSKA (reference sequence). This CDR3 reads CSASWGHSNTEAFF. CDR3 DNA sequence: TGCAGTGCTAGCTGGGGGCACTCTAACACTGAAGCTTTCTTT.

This clonotype was observed once. The chain joins TRBV24-1 to TRBJ2-7; D remains unclear. Germline CDR1 reads KGHDR; CDR2 reads SFDVKD. The CDR3 length is 15 residues. V lost 2 bases and J lost 2, with 12 bases in between. The CDR3 nucleotides read TGTGCCACCAGTGATTCAGCCCTAGGTCCCTACGAGCAGTACTTC. This translates into CATSDSALGPYEQYF.

The chain has TRBV27 and TRBJ1-6; no clear D. V lost 9 bases, J lost 9 bases, and 18 bases lay in between. CDR1 and CDR2 from the germline V gene are MNHEY and SMNVEV (reference sequence). The CDR3 length is 14 residues. CDR3 in amino acids: CASRDNQDRSPLHF. Here the CDR3 DNA reads TGTGCCAGTAGAGACAACCAGGACCGTTCACCCCTCCACTTT.

A note on this clonotype: A much bigger clone sits one base away, suggesting this may be a read error. The J gene is TRBJ2-3, the V gene TRBV2; 9 positions agree with TRBD1. Trimming cost V 6 bases and J 0 bases; bases outside gene matches: 4. This CDR3 has 15 residues. The germline CDR1 and CDR2 sequences are SNHLY and FYNNEI. This chain's CDR3 is CASREQGASTDTQYF. CDR3 coding DNA: TGTGCCAGCAGGGAACAGGGGGCAAGCACAGATACGCAGTATTTT.

About this clonotype itself: Being one base from a much bigger clone, this may be a read error. The rearrangement links TRBV5-6 to TRBJ1-6, with D possibly matching TRBD1 (5 bases). CDR1 is SGHDT, CDR2 YYEEEE, per germline. CDR3 length equals 13 residues. CDR3 region: CASNGGLGSLLHF. Written as DNA, the CDR3 is TGTGCCAGCAACGGGGGATTAGGCTCACTCCTCCACTTT.

This clonotype came up many times. V usage is TRBV20-1 and J usage is TRBJ2-7; D remains ambiguous. The CDR3 runs to 14 residues. Germline V lookup: CDR1 DFQATT, CDR2 SNEGSKA (reference sequence). V was cut by 4 bases and J by 0 bases, with 13 bases left in between. This CDR3 reads CSATPLISSYEQYF. CDR3 in DNA: TGCAGTGCTACCCCACTCATAAGCTCCTACGAGCAGTACTTC.

This clonotype was found many times. The chain carries TRBV7-2 and TRBJ2-5; 12 bases align to TRBD1. The CDR3 has 15 amino acids. Germline assignment: CDR1 SGHTA and CDR2 FQGNSA. After removal of 1 base from V and 4 bases from J, the junction contained 1 base not matched to a gene. The CDR3 protein is CASSLGDRGRETQYF. The CDR3 region has the DNA TGTGCCAGCAGCTTAGGGGACAGGGGGCGAGAGACCCAGTACTTC.